The entry that follows covers one T cell receptor (beta chain) sequence. Antigen unknown. In germline, CDR1 is DFQATT, CDR2 SNEGSKA (reference sequence). V was shortened by 6 bases and J by 10 bases, with 10 bases between the two germline ends. The CDR3 runs 10 residues. These data come from a study of cytomegalovirus exposure and HLA in healthy donors. Broader study findings: Many donors shared some public TCRs, even though most TCR sequences were rare.

Researchers ran the PCR with 60 Vbeta and 13 Jbeta primers. This table comes from immunoSEQ multiplex PCR, and its TCRdb copy is limited to in-frame clones, with some not included. The data contain roughly 140,000 clones, around four fifths of them seen just once; the ten biggest clones take up roughly 2.5%. V and J are TRBV20-1 and TRBJ2-1, with TRBD1 as a possible D gene (7 bases). The receptor was derived from a boy aged 2-15 years in good health and CMV-seronegative. Sequenced sample: PBMCs. CDR3 loop: CSARGEEQFF. CDR3 coding DNA: TGCAGTGCCAGGGGGGAGGAGCAGTTCTTC.